The next 28 T cell receptor beta chains were all read from a single sample in a study of cytomegalovirus exposure and HLA in healthy donors. This PCR relied on a set of 60 Vbeta primers and 13 Jbeta primers. TCRdb keeps only in-frame clones here, not all; method: immunoSEQ multiplex PCR. The sample yields under 200,000 clones, approximately 86% seen once. The material sequenced was PBMCs. All receptors come from a young woman in good health and CMV-seronegative.

The genes are TRBV7-6 and TRBJ2-2, with D maybe TRBD1 (6 bases). The CDR3 has 15 amino acids. The V end was cut by 3 bases, the J end by 5 bases, with 13 bases between. Germline CDR1 reads SGHVS; CDR2 reads FNYEAQ. CDR3 DNA sequence: TGTGCCAGCAGCTTGTGGGGACATCGGACCGGGGAGCTGTTTTTT. It specifies CASSLWGHRTGELFF.

This clone was counted between two and nine times. In the same sample, other DNA sequences code for this CDR3. The chain combines TRBV5-1 with TRBJ2-1; 13 bases map to TRBD2. The CDR3 runs to 17 residues. Germline CDR1 is SGHRS and CDR2 is YFSETQ. V was clipped by 4 bases and J by 3 bases; unmatched bases: 7. The CDR3 nucleotides read TGCGCCAGCAGCCTAGGACTAGCGGGGGCTCTCTACAATGAGCAGTTCTTC. Protein product: CASSLGLAGALYNEQFF. Combining the CDR3 with reference TRBV5-1 and TRBJ2-1 gives the whole variable domain KAGVTQTPRYLIKTRGQQVTLSCSPISGHRSVSWYQQTPGQGLQFLFEYFSETQRNKGNFPGRFSGRQFSNSRSEMNVSTLELGDSALYLCASSLGLAGALYNEQFFGPGTRLTVL.

The CDR3 DNA sequence: TGCAGCTCCGGGACTAGCGTGTACAATGAGCAGTTCTTC. This sequence encodes CSSGTSVYNEQFF. The genes are TRBV29-1 and TRBJ2-1; TRBD2 matches at 10 bases. Germline loops: CDR1 SQVTM, CDR2 ANQGSEA. Unmatched junction bases numbered 5, after V lost 8 bases and J lost 4 bases. The CDR3 is made up of 13 amino acids.

This clone turned up a few times. The chain has TRBV13 and TRBJ2-1; D may be TRBD2 (7 bases). The CDR3 is 15 amino acids. Trimming stripped 0 bases from V and 2 bases from J, with 8 bases between. From germline, CDR1 is PRHDT and CDR2 FYEKMQ (reference sequence). The CDR3 nucleotides are TGTGCCAGCAGCTTAGGCGGGGGGCCCTACAATGAGCAGTTCTTC. Translated: CASSLGGGPYNEQFF. The full variable domain, completed using reference TRBV13 and TRBJ2-1, is AAGVIQSPRHLIKEKRETATLKCYPIPRHDTVYWYQQGPGQDPQFLISFYEKMQSDKGSIPDRFSAQQFSDYHSELNMSSLELGDSALYFCASSLGGGPYNEQFFGPGTRLTVL.

This clone was seen just once. CDR3 sequence reads: CASSSGGEAKNIQYF. DNA of the CDR3: TGCGCCAGCAGCTCCGGGGGGGAAGCCAAAAACATTCAGTACTTC. The rearrangement uses TRBV5-1 and TRBJ2-4; 8 bases fit TRBD2. V was clipped by 3 bases and J by 0 bases; unmatched bases: 2. Looked up from germline, CDR1 is SGHRS and CDR2 is YFSETQ. The length of the CDR3 is 15 residues.

This clone has just one count. V is TRBV7-9 and J is TRBJ2-2; 9 nucleotides align to TRBD2. V lost 3 bases and J lost 5; bases outside the gene matches: 13. Germline CDR1 reads SEHNR; CDR2 reads FQNEAQ (reference sequence). The CDR3 totals 18 residues. CDR3 amino acids: CASSFSSGGIPMTGELFF. The CDR3 DNA reads TGTGCCAGCAGCTTTAGTAGCGGGGGAATCCCTATGACCGGGGAGCTGTTTTTT.

The chain employs TRBV2 and TRBJ2-3; 9 positions agree with TRBD2. Germline V gene lookup returns CDR1 SNHLY and CDR2 FYNNEI. CDR3 length equals 13 residues. The V gene end was trimmed by 7 bases and the J gene end by 3 bases; junction bases not matched to a gene: 2. The CDR3 loop is CASNSGGTDTQYF. CDR3 DNA: TGTGCCAGCAATAGCGGGGGAACAGATACGCAGTATTTT.

The chain is built from TRBV19 and TRBJ2-1; D unclear. The germline gives CDR1 LNHDA, CDR2 SQIVND (reference sequence). The CDR3 runs 13 residues. Trimming removed 5 bases from V and 0 bases from J, with 5 bases in between. The CDR3 here is CASSLSSYNEQFF. The CDR3 DNA reads as TGTGCCAGTAGTCTGAGCTCCTACAATGAGCAGTTCTTC.

The CDR3: CASSSRTGWYEQYF. The CDR3 DNA follows: TGTGCCAGCAGTTCCCGAACAGGGTGGTACGAGCAGTACTTC. The V and J genes are TRBV25-1 and TRBJ2-7, with TRBD1 as a possible D gene (6 bases). V was pared by 5 bases and J by 4 bases, with 15 bases between. Germline CDR1 and CDR2: MGHDK and SYGVNS. The CDR3 extends over 14 amino acids.

The chain is built from TRBV2 and TRBJ1-1; 7 bases are a match to TRBD1. The length of the CDR3 is 12 residues. V dropped 7 bases and J dropped 5; count of bases not matched to a gene: 4. Per germline, CDR1 SNHLY and CDR2 FYNNEI. The CDR3 here is CASIQGVTEAFF. The CDR3 DNA follows: TGTGCCAGCATTCAGGGGGTAACTGAAGCTTTCTTT.

This chain uses TRBV5-1 with TRBJ2-1; D might be TRBD2 (5 bases). Germline V gene sequence: CDR1 SGHRS, CDR2 YFSETQ. This CDR3 spans 14 amino acids. Deletions cut 8 bases from V and 0 bases from J, with 12 bases between. Here the CDR3 reads CASKEESSYNEQFF. For the CDR3, the DNA is TGCGCCAGTAAGGAGGAGAGCTCCTACAATGAGCAGTTCTTC.

The gene calls are TRBV29-1 and TRBJ2-1, with 7 bases lining up with TRBD2. Trimming cost V 5 bases and J 1 base; bases outside gene matches: 5. Germline values: CDR1 SQVTM, CDR2 ANQGSEA. This CDR3 region has 14 residues. For the CDR3, the DNA is TGCAGCGTTTTTGCTAGCGGATCCTACAATGAGCAGTTCTTC. Translated: CSVFASGSYNEQFF.

V is TRBV10-2 and J is TRBJ2-2; TRBD2 matches at 7 bases. The CDR3 runs 13 residues. Unmatched junction bases numbered 7, after V lost 7 bases and J lost 8 bases. Germline CDR1 WSHSY, CDR2 SAAADI. CDR3 coding DNA: TGCGCCAGCACTAGCGGCCCTGGGGGGGAGCTGTTTTTT. Its protein product is CASTSGPGGELFF.

The chain recombines TRBV19 with TRBJ1-5; 7 positions match TRBD1. The J segment lost 5 bases and the V segment lost 5 bases, leaving 3 bases of the junction unmatched. The CDR3 totals 13 residues. In germline, CDR1 is LNHDA, CDR2 SQIVND (reference sequence). CDR3 coding DNA: TGTGCCAGTAGTGCAGACAGGGATCAGCCCCAGCATTTT. This gives the protein CASSADRDQPQHF.

The chain links TRBV5-5 to TRBJ1-1; 12 nucleotides align to TRBD1. The trim removed 2 bases at V and 4 bases at J, leaving 6 bases unmatched. Per the germline V gene, CDR1 is SGHKS and CDR2 is YYEKEE (reference sequence). This CDR3 spans 16 amino acids. CDR3 amino acids: CASSFWGQGASTEAFF. The CDR3 region has the DNA TGTGCCAGCAGCTTTTGGGGACAGGGGGCGTCCACTGAAGCTTTCTTT.

J is TRBJ1-2 and V is TRBV28; 7 bases line up with TRBD1. CDR3 length: 16 amino acids. V trimming: 2 bases; J trimming: 5 bases; junction bases outside the gene matches: 11. Germline V gene data show CDR1 as MDHEN and CDR2 as SYDVKM. The CDR3 bases are TGTGCCAGCAGTTTAACCGGGACAGAGGGATGGTATGGCTACACCTTC. Translated: CASSLTGTEGWYGYTF.

The J gene is TRBJ2-7, the V gene TRBV29-1, with 9 bases that match TRBD1. The germline V gene encodes CDR1 SQVTM and CDR2 ANQGSEA. V lost 4 bases to trimming and J lost 2 bases; unmatched junction nucleotides: 6. CDR3 length equals 14 residues. CDR3 nucleotide sequence: TGCAGCGTTGGTCCGGGACAGGGTACCTACGAGCAGTACTTC. Translating gives CSVGPGQGTYEQYF.

The chain joins TRBV7-3 to TRBJ2-3, with 10 bases identical to TRBD1. V dropped 3 bases and J dropped 4; count of bases not matched to a gene: 7. Germline V CDR1 and CDR2: SGHTA, FQGTGA. CDR3 size: 16 residues. CDR3 sequence reads: CASSFQPDRGSDTQYF. Written as DNA, the CDR3 is TGTGCCAGCAGCTTCCAACCGGACAGGGGGTCAGATACGCAGTATTTT. The full variable domain, completed using reference TRBV7-3 and TRBJ2-3, is GAGVSQTPSNKVTEKGKYVELRCDPISGHTALYWYRQSLGQGPEFLIYFQGTGAADDSGLPNDRFFAVRPEGSVSTLKIQRTERGDSAVYLCASSFQPDRGSDTQYFGPGTRLTVL.

The chain has TRBV15 and TRBJ1-2; D call uncertain. The V and J ends lost 0 bases and 7 bases respectively, with 6 bases between them. The CDR3 covers 12 residues. Per germline, CDR1 LNHNV and CDR2 YYDKDF (reference sequence). CDR3 sequence: CATSREGFGYTF. Written as DNA, the CDR3 is TGTGCCACCAGCAGAGAGGGCTTTGGCTACACCTTC.

The rearrangement joins TRBV5-6 to TRBJ1-2, with no clear D. V was clipped by 4 bases and J by 4 bases, with 8 bases between them. This CDR3 region has 12 residues. Germline V lookup: CDR1 SGHDT, CDR2 YYEEEE. This chain's CDR3 is CASSPGSYGYTF. The DNA for the CDR3 is TGTGCCAGCAGCCCGGGGTCCTATGGCTACACCTTC. Drawing the rest from reference TRBV5-6 and TRBJ1-2, the complete variable domain is DAGVTQSPTHLIKTRGQQVTLRCSPKSGHDTVSWYQQALGQGPQFIFQYYEEEERQRGNFPDRFSGHQFPNYSSELNVNALLLGDSALYLCASSPGSYGYTFGSGTRLTVV.

This chain connects TRBV5-1 to TRBJ1-2; D unclear. This CDR3 has 14 residues. The germline CDR1 and CDR2 sequences are SGHRS and YFSETQ. Deletions cut 0 bases from V and 4 bases from J, with 10 bases between. CDR3 sequence (DNA): TGCGCCAGCAGCTTGGGGCAGGTCTCCTATGGCTACACCTTC. Translating it yields CASSLGQVSYGYTF.

The gene calls are TRBV7-3 and TRBJ2-1; TRBD1 aligns across 11 bases. This CDR3 spans 15 amino acids. The V gene end was trimmed by 3 bases and the J gene end by 9 bases; junction bases not matched to a gene: 7. Per germline, CDR1 SGHTA and CDR2 FQGTGA. CDR3 sequence reads: CASSFLGTGGGEQFF. The CDR3 bases are TGTGCCAGCAGCTTTTTGGGGACAGGGGGAGGTGAGCAGTTCTTC. The entire variable domain, with the rest obtained from reference TRBV7-3 and TRBJ2-1, is as follows: GAGVSQTPSNKVTEKGKYVELRCDPISGHTALYWYRQSLGQGPEFLIYFQGTGAADDSGLPNDRFFAVRPEGSVSTLKIQRTERGDSAVYLCASSFLGTGGGEQFFGPGTRLTVL.

The CDR3 region is CSVETQGRKQYF. CDR3 nucleotide sequence: TGCAGCGTTGAGACCCAGGGCCGAAAGCAGTACTTC. This chain joins TRBV29-1 and TRBJ2-7, with D maybe TRBD1 (5 bases). V dropped 3 bases and J dropped 8 bases, with 14 bases sitting between them. The CDR3 extends over 12 amino acids. CDR1 and CDR2 from the germline V gene are SQVTM and ANQGSEA.

V usage is TRBV9 and J usage is TRBJ1-2, with D perhaps TRBD1 (5 bases). The CDR3 is made up of 16 amino acids. V was shortened by 0 bases and J by 7 bases, with 19 bases between the two germline ends. Germline lookup yields CDR1 SGDLS and CDR2 YYNGEE. In DNA, the CDR3 is TGTGCCAGCAGCGTAGCGGAGGGGCTCGCCCAGGGTGGCTACACCTTC. It is translated as CASSVAEGLAQGGYTF. The full variable domain, rest sourced from reference TRBV9 and TRBJ1-2, is DSGVTQTPKHLITATGQRVTLRCSPRSGDLSVYWYQQSLDQGLQFLIQYYNGEERAKGNILERFSAQQFPDLHSELNLSSLELGDSALYFCASSVAEGLAQGGYTFGSGTRLTVV.

This chain joins TRBV11-3 and TRBJ2-3; the D is unclear. Germline V gene lookup returns CDR1 SGHNT and CDR2 YENEEA. V was trimmed by 1 base and J by 0 bases, leaving 8 bases between them. The CDR3 totals 15 residues. CDR3 protein: CASSLGGSSTDTQYF. Here the CDR3 DNA reads TGTGCCAGCAGCTTAGGAGGCAGTAGCACAGATACGCAGTATTTT.

V usage is TRBV7-9 and J usage is TRBJ2-7, with 13 bases identical to TRBD2. The CDR3 spans 16 residues. V lost 5 bases to trimming and J lost 2 bases; unmatched junction nucleotides: 6. Germline-derived CDR1 and CDR2 are SEHNR and FQNEAQ (reference sequence). Here the CDR3 DNA reads TGTGCCAGCAGCCGGACTAGCGGGAGCCCTACCTACGAGCAGTACTTC. Amino acid sequence: CASSRTSGSPTYEQYF. Together with reference TRBV7-9 and TRBJ2-7, the CDR3 gives the full variable domain: DTGVSQNPRHKITKRGQNVTFRCDPISEHNRLYWYRQTLGQGPEFLTYFQNEAQLEKSRLLSDRFSAERPKGSFSTLEIQRTEQGDSAMYLCASSRTSGSPTYEQYFGPGTRLTVT.

The V call is TRBV2, the J call TRBJ2-2; D not certain. The V gene lost 6 bases and the J gene lost 2 bases, with 7 bases spanning the gap. The CDR3 is 13 amino acids. CDR1 is SNHLY and CDR2 is FYNNEI in the germline V gene. CDR3 DNA sequence: TGTGCCAGCAGGACATACAACACCGGGGAGCTGTTTTTT. Amino acid sequence: CASRTYNTGELFF.

The chain couples TRBV28 to TRBJ1-2, with a weak D call TRBD1 (6 bases). The V end lost 4 bases, the J end lost 2 bases, and 11 bases lay between the germline ends. Germline V gene data show CDR1 as MDHEN and CDR2 as SYDVKM. The CDR3 consists of 14 residues. The CDR3 reads CASSSYQGNYGYTF. The DNA of the CDR3 is TGTGCCAGCAGTTCCTATCAGGGGAACTATGGCTACACCTTC.